The source of this T cell receptor (beta chain) is a study of T-cell memory formation after mild COVID-19. Whole-study findings and limits: Nothing showed for sure that second-wave clones peaking on day 37 were SARS-CoV-2 specific.

About this clonotype: Antigen unknown.

TCR alpha and TCR beta cDNA libraries carrying sample barcodes and UMIs came from 5'RACE with constant-segment primers. TCRdb independently ran MiXCR on the 5' RACE reads; one entry per CDR3 protein. The profile shows 220,000 or so distinct CDR3 sequences, over 9.5% of them singletons. The CDR3 runs to 16 residues. The V end lost 2 bases, the J end lost 7 bases, and 15 bases lay between the germline ends. From germline, CDR1 is MNHEY and CDR2 SMNVEV (reference sequence). The receptor was derived from a man between 18 and 29 years old who had mild COVID-19 (a few samples of this study predate the infection). Cell type and time point are not known. Sequencing input: PBMCs or a T cell subset sorted from them (not recorded which). This chain uses TRBV27 with TRBJ1-6; a weak D match, TRBD1 (5 bases). CDR3 sequence (DNA): TGTGCCAGCAGTTTACAAGGGGTCTTGCAGAATTCACCCCTCCACTTT. The encoded protein is CASSLQGVLQNSPLHF.